This is a list of T cell receptor beta chains from one sample in a study of identical twins. Each CDR3 protein is one row after TCRdb ran MiXCR on the 5' RACE reads. The data show around 1.7 million distinct CDR3 sequences, about 32% seen once. Sequenced: cord blood. The receptors shown here come from a newborn girl in good health. CDR3s leave out the opening cysteine and the closing phenylalanine or tryptophan.

V gene: TRBV3-1
J gene: -
CDR3 protein: ASSQDLESSYDEQY

V gene: TRBV5-1
J gene: TRBJ2-5
CDR3 protein: ASSLGLAVGETQY

V gene: TRBV7-9
J gene: TRBJ1-4
CDR3 protein: ASSQWENEKLF

V gene: TRBV10-3
J gene: TRBJ2-1
CDR3 protein: AISESMTGANEQF

V gene: TRBV5-1
J gene: -
CDR3 protein: ASATSGSSYNEQY

V gene: TRBV12-3/TRBV12-4
J gene: TRBJ2-7
CDR3 protein: ASSRQAVAYEQY

V gene: TRBV4-1
J gene: TRBJ1-2
CDR3 protein: ASSRWGINRVDYGYT

V gene: TRBV20-1
J gene: TRBJ1-2
CDR3 protein: SARDAGGIYGYT

V gene: TRBV6-6
J gene: TRBJ2-3
CDR3 protein: ASSYVVLAGSDTQY

V gene: TRBV24-1
J gene: TRBJ2-7
CDR3 protein: ATSEGQGANEQY

V gene: TRBV9
J gene: TRBJ2-7
CDR3 protein: ASSTYDRGLNEQY

V gene: TRBV11-2
J gene: TRBJ1-2
CDR3 protein: ASSLVSRVANYGYT

V gene: TRBV29-1
J gene: TRBJ2-7
CDR3 protein: SVAGTGGAGEQY

V gene: TRBV3-1
J gene: TRBJ2-1
CDR3 protein: ASRDSPNEQF

V gene: TRBV5-1
J gene: TRBJ2-1
CDR3 protein: ASSSSGVPSYNEQF

V gene: TRBV10-1
J gene: TRBJ2-1
CDR3 protein: AGFRDCSKNEQF

V gene: TRBV7-9
J gene: TRBJ1-4
CDR3 protein: ASSRTGGGLF

V gene: TRBV27
J gene: -
CDR3 protein: AGSASRNYEQY

V gene: TRBV12-3/TRBV12-4
J gene: TRBJ2-1
CDR3 protein: ASSLVASGSNEQF

V gene: TRBV20-1
J gene: TRBJ1-4
CDR3 protein: SASPPGQISEKLF

V gene: TRBV7-2
J gene: TRBJ1-1
CDR3 protein: ASSLEPGMSTEAF

V gene: TRBV20-1
J gene: TRBJ1-2
CDR3 protein: SAEPTGRNGYT

V gene: TRBV20-1
J gene: TRBJ2-5
CDR3 protein: SARDRGGAQETQY

V gene: TRBV9
J gene: TRBJ2-2
CDR3 protein: ASSVSQAGELF

V gene: TRBV20-1
J gene: TRBJ1-2
CDR3 protein: SARDSFNYGYT

V gene: TRBV24-1
J gene: TRBJ2-7
CDR3 protein: ATSPGGLPYEQY

V gene: TRBV20-1
J gene: TRBJ2-6
CDR3 protein: SARGGFGANVLT

V gene: TRBV20-1
J gene: TRBJ2-1
CDR3 protein: SARGGTGGFGEQF

V gene: TRBV12-3/TRBV12-4
J gene: TRBJ2-3
CDR3 protein: ASTLGRGRADTQY

V gene: TRBV12-3/TRBV12-4
J gene: TRBJ1-5
CDR3 protein: ASRPQGYNQPQH